This T cell receptor beta chain is from a study of T cell repertoires in cytomegalovirus infection. Looking at the study overall: Public TCR beta signatures indicated both CMV infection and matching HLA type. Study-wide points: The ex vivo response was dominated by HLA-C-restricted CMV-specific TCR beta clonotypes. There were carriers of CMV plus the relevant HLA, and cumulative public TCR beta family frequency identified them.

This clonotype has at least ten counts. Its antigen is not identified. The CDR3 covers 12 residues. CDR1 is SGHTA and CDR2 is FQGNSA in the germline V gene. Trimming pared 3 bases from V and 10 bases from J, leaving 10 bases between. TCRdb reprocessed the reads via MiXCR and lists one record per CDR3 protein. This sample yields 300,000 to 400,000 distinct CDR3 sequences, of which more than 9% are seen a single time; around 4.5% belongs to the top ten. Sequencing input: PBMCs. The source of this sequence is a human donor in good health (CMV status not recorded). Some clones in this sample may be carry-over from other donors' samples. The chain couples TRBV7-2 to TRBJ2-1, with D maybe TRBD1 (5 bases). CDR3 residues: CASSFGATEQFF. CDR3 DNA sequence: TGTGCCAGCAGCTTTGGGGCTACGGAGCAGTTCTTC.